Presented here are 18 T cell receptor beta chains from one specimen sequenced in a study of regulatory T cells in long-lasting Graves disease. The time point was: newly diagnosed GD, antithyroid drugs for less than 3 months. Generation of the TCR library employed RNA extracted from PBMCs. Arm-PCR of CDR3 regions and iRepertoire HTBI primers were the basis on which TCR beta libraries were built. Using its own MiXCR run on the multiplex PCR reads, TCRdb lists one record per CDR3 protein. The sample shows under 500,000 distinct CDR3 sequences, roughly 15% of them seen only once. The sample was also linked to a second study, of T cells in Graves' hyperthyroidism and ophthalmopathy.

Source: peripheral blood mononuclear cells (PBMCs), taken at new diagnosis, from a patient treated with antithyroid drugs. The source is a woman in her twenties or thirties with Graves disease.

Regarding this clonotype: This may be a read error, as it is one base from a much larger clone. The chain combines TRBV20-1 with TRBJ2-1; D is uncertain. CDR1 is DFQATT, CDR2 SNEGSKA, per germline (reference sequence). V gave up 1 base and J gave up 10 bases, with 14 bases separating them. This CDR3 has 13 residues. CDR3 DNA: TGCAGTGCTAGAGGGAGACTCACCTACGAGCAGTTCTTC. Residues: CSARGRLTYEQFF.

This clonotype was picked up a small number of times. This rearrangement joins TRBV5-6 to TRBJ2-1; a possible D gene is TRBD2 (6 bases). This CDR3 has 14 residues. Germline V lookup: CDR1 SGHDT, CDR2 YYEEEE. V lost 6 bases and J lost 9, with 19 bases in between. The chain's CDR3 is CASTPGTSMGEQFF. The CDR3, as DNA: TGTGCCAGCACCCCCGGGACTTCAATGGGTGAGCAGTTCTTC.

This clonotype was seen ten or more times. This chain joins TRBV18 and TRBJ2-2; D might be TRBD2 (6 bases). Germline V gene data show CDR1 as KGHSH and CDR2 as LQKENI. CDR3 length equals 17 residues. With 3 bases removed from V and 2 bases from J, the gap between germline ends came to 16 bases. In DNA, the CDR3 is TGTGCCAGCTCACCCCAGTCGTTCGGGGGAAACACCGGGGAGCTGTTTTTT. Its translation is CASSPQSFGGNTGELFF.

The sample holds a few counts of this clonotype. The J gene is TRBJ2-1, the V gene TRBV7-9, with 13 bases identical to TRBD2. V shed 2 bases, J shed 3 bases, and the junction held 10 bases outside the gene matches. There are 19 residues in the CDR3. Germline CDR1 is SEHNR and CDR2 is FQNEAQ (reference sequence). CDR3 sequence reads: CASSLWALAGGPLYNEQFF. In DNA, the CDR3 is TGTGCCAGCAGCTTATGGGCACTAGCGGGAGGGCCTCTCTACAATGAGCAGTTCTTC.

This clonotype was seen many times. The chain has TRBV27 and TRBJ2-3; TRBD2 matches 10 bases. CDR1 is MNHEY, CDR2 SMNVEV, per germline (reference sequence). V dropped 8 bases and J dropped 5; count of bases not matched to a gene: 7. CDR3 length: 14 amino acids. The CDR3 coding sequence is TGTGCCAGCTCTCTAGCGGGAGAATTAGATACGCAGTATTTT. Its protein product is CASSLAGELDTQYF.

This clonotype was counted a single time. A single base separates this from a much larger clone, so it may be a read error. The CDR3 bases are TGCGCCAGCAGCGCTCAGGGGGGTAATGAAAATCTGTTTTTT. It codes for CASSAQGGNENLFF. The genes are TRBV5-1 and TRBJ1-4, with 7 nucleotides matching TRBD1. Germline V gene lookup returns CDR1 SGHRS and CDR2 YFSETQ. This CDR3 is built from 14 residues.

This clonotype was recorded many times. The chain joins TRBV20-1 to TRBJ2-7; 12 bases are a match to TRBD2. The V segment lost 5 bases and the J segment 0 bases; nucleotides outside the gene matches: 5. The CDR3 is made up of 15 amino acids. CDR1 is DFQATT and CDR2 is SNEGSKA in the germline V gene (reference sequence). The CDR3, as DNA: TGCAGTGCTTTCCGGACTAGCGGGGACTCCTACGAGCAGTACTTC. It translates to CSAFRTSGDSYEQYF.

This clonotype was observed many times. The chain employs TRBV28 and TRBJ2-7, with a weak D call TRBD2 (6 bases). Germline CDR1 reads MDHEN; CDR2 reads SYDVKM. Trimming pared 2 bases from V and 1 base from J, leaving 9 bases between. The CDR3 runs to 14 residues. The CDR3 protein is CASSLGGGSYEQYF. Here the CDR3 DNA reads TGTGCCAGCAGTTTAGGGGGAGGTTCCTACGAGCAGTACTTC. The full variable domain, its missing parts supplied by reference TRBV28 and TRBJ2-7, is DVKVTQSSRYLVKRTGEKVFLECVQDMDHENMFWYRQDPGLGLRLIYFSYDVKMKEKGDIPEGYSVSREKKERFSLILESASTNQTSMYLCASSLGGGSYEQYFGPGTRLTVT.

The chain employs TRBV19 and TRBJ2-4, with D tentatively TRBD1 (5 bases). V was clipped by 3 bases and J by 1 base, with 22 bases between them. Germline V gene lookup returns CDR1 LNHDA and CDR2 SQIVND (reference sequence). There are 19 residues in the CDR3. The CDR3 loop reads CASSIGVGSSGWAKNIQYF. The CDR3 bases are TGTGCCAGTAGTATTGGTGTTGGCAGTTCAGGGTGGGCCAAAAACATTCAGTACTTC.

This clonotype was seen repeatedly, ten times or more. The chain is built from TRBV3-1 and TRBJ2-3; D uncertain. The CDR3 consists of 13 residues. V lost 1 base, J lost 4 bases, and 6 bases lay in between. Per the germline V gene, CDR1 is LGHDT and CDR2 is YNNKEL (reference sequence). The CDR3, as DNA: TGTGCCAGCAGCCAAGGCCCACCAGATACGCAGTATTTT. Translated: CASSQGPPDTQYF.

V usage is TRBV11-2 and J usage is TRBJ2-2; 10 bases are a match to TRBD2. Germline CDR1 reads SGHAT; CDR2 reads FQNNGV. This CDR3 region has 19 residues. The junction had 14 bases not matched to a gene; V was cut back by 3 bases and J by 4 bases. The CDR3: CASSFADLLLAGATGELFF. DNA of the CDR3: TGTGCCAGCAGCTTCGCAGACCTTCTTCTAGCGGGAGCCACCGGGGAGCTGTTTTTT.

This clonotype was recorded once. The junction and the germline gene differ at one end; a read error may be behind it. This chain joins TRBV24-1 and TRBJ2-5, with D unresolved. From germline, CDR1 is KGHDR and CDR2 SFDVKD. The CDR3 covers 13 residues. CDR3 DNA sequence: TGTGCCACCAGTGACGACACGTATTGGACCAAGTACTTC. Amino acids: CATSDDTYWTKYF.

This clonotype was recorded many times. This rearrangement joins TRBV2 to TRBJ2-7; D remains unclear. Germline-derived CDR1 and CDR2 are SNHLY and FYNNEI. V lost 3 bases, J lost 0 bases, and 12 bases lay in between. The CDR3 contains 15 residues. The CDR3 sequence: CASSERLLSSYEQYF. DNA for the CDR3: TGTGCCAGCAGTGAGAGGCTTCTTAGCTCCTACGAGCAGTACTTC. Together with reference TRBV2 and TRBJ2-7, the CDR3 gives the full variable domain: EPEVTQTPSHQVTQMGQEVILRCVPISNHLYFYWYRQILGQKVEFLVSFYNNEISEKSEIFDDQFSVERPDGSNFTLKIRSTKLEDSAMYFCASSERLLSSYEQYFGPGTRLTVT.

Concerning this clonotype: A single base separates this from a much larger clone, so it may be a read error. This chain joins TRBV7-2 and TRBJ2-1; D is tentatively TRBD1 or TRBD2 (5 bases each). Germline V gene data show CDR1 as SGHTA and CDR2 as FQGNSA. This CDR3 is 17 amino acids long. The CDR3: CASSLYSSRARNNEQLF. CDR3 nucleotides: TGTGCCAGCAGCTTATACTCTAGCAGGGCCCGAAACAATGAGCAGCTCTTC.

J is TRBJ1-2 and V is TRBV9; D is perhaps TRBD1 (5 bases). The germline V and J ends were trimmed by 5 bases and 8 bases, with 25 bases remaining between them. CDR3 size: 16 residues. CDR1 and CDR2 from the germline V gene are SGDLS and YYNGEE. CDR3 sequence (DNA): TGTGCCAGCAGTGCTAAACCGAAGGGACCCCCCATCGGCTACACCTTC. Protein product: CASSAKPKGPPIGYTF.

Ten or more counts support this clonotype. The chain joins TRBV7-3 to TRBJ2-3; D might be TRBD1 (6 bases). The CDR3 extends over 16 amino acids. Trimming removed 2 bases from V and 2 bases from J, with 14 bases in between. Germline V gene sequence: CDR1 SGHTA, CDR2 FQGTGA. CDR3 bases: TGTGCCAGCAGCTTATTGCAGGGGTGGCCCACAGATACGCAGTATTTT. Protein: CASSLLQGWPTDTQYF.

This clonotype was counted a few times. The chain combines TRBV5-1 with TRBJ2-7; no clear D gene. Germline lookup yields CDR1 SGHRS and CDR2 YFSETQ. V lost 1 base to trimming and J lost 0 bases, with 11 bases between them. The CDR3 runs to 15 residues. In nucleotides, the CDR3 is TGCGCCAGCAGCTTGTCTGTGGGAAGCTCCTACGAGCAGTACTTC. Residues: CASSLSVGSSYEQYF.

This clonotype was observed at least ten times. V is TRBV20-1 and J is TRBJ1-1; 7 bases match TRBD1. This CDR3 is built from 15 residues. V gave up 4 bases and J gave up 0 bases; unmatched junction bases: 8. The germline V gene has CDR1 DFQATT and CDR2 SNEGSKA (reference sequence). In DNA form, the CDR3 reads TGCAGTGCTACCGACAGGGCACGGATGAACACTGAAGCTTTCTTT. The encoded protein is CSATDRARMNTEAFF.